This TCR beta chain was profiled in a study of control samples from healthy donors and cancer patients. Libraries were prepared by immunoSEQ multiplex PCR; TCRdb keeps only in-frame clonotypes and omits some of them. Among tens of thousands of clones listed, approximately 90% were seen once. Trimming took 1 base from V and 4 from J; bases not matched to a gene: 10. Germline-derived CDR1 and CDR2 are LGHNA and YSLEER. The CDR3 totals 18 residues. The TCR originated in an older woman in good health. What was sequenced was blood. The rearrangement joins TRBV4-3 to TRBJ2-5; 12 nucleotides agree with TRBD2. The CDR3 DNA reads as TGCGCCAGCAGCCAAGTGGGGGCTAGCGGGAGGGTCGGAGAGACCCAGTACTTC. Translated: CASSQVGASGRVGETQYF.